One sample yielded the 15 T cell receptor beta chains listed below, sequenced in a study of T cell responses to AZD1222 COVID-19 vaccine. Data came from immunoSEQ multiplex PCR; TCRdb stores just in-frame clones and leaves some out. Of about 92,000 clones listed, around 90% are singletons. The input for sequencing was peripheral blood, taken on day 0 of AZD1222 vaccination. These receptors came from an adult in good health.

The chain couples TRBV14 to TRBJ2-7; TRBD1 matches at 10 bases. The junction had 8 bases not matched to a gene; V was cut back by 6 bases and J by 6 bases. The CDR3 totals 14 residues. Germline V gene sequence: CDR1 SGHDN, CDR2 FVKESK. CDR3 region: CASRLSGQGGEQYF. CDR3 DNA: TGTGCCAGCAGGCTCTCCGGACAGGGGGGCGAGCAGTACTTC.

The chain joins TRBV5-4 to TRBJ1-1, with a possible D match to TRBD1 (6 bases). This CDR3 spans 13 amino acids. Trimming shortened V by 1 base and J by 10 bases, and 14 bases separated the two germline ends. CDR1 is SGHNT, CDR2 YYREEE, per germline (reference sequence). In DNA, the CDR3 is TGTGCCAGCAGCTTGTCACAGGGCCGCGGAGCTTTCTTT. Translation gives CASSLSQGRGAFF.

The gene calls are TRBV15 and TRBJ1-2; a possible D gene is TRBD1 (6 bases). The CDR3 runs to 13 residues. V was cut by 6 bases and J by 2 bases, with 10 bases left in between. From germline, CDR1 is LNHNV and CDR2 YYDKDF (reference sequence). CDR3: CATRLDSNYGYTF. The CDR3 region has the DNA TGTGCCACCAGGTTGGACAGCAACTATGGCTACACCTTC.

This clone showed up just a few times. V usage is TRBV4-2 and J usage is TRBJ2-7; D unresolved. The CDR3 covers 18 residues. V gave up 0 bases and J gave up 0 bases, with 18 bases separating them. Germline CDR1 reads LGHNA; CDR2 reads YNFKEQ. CDR3 in DNA: TGTGCCAGCAGCCAAGATCTTAGGCTTTCGGAAAGCTCCTACGAGCAGTACTTC. This encodes CASSQDLRLSESSYEQYF.

V gene TRBV28 combines with J gene TRBJ1-6; D perhaps matches TRBD1 (6 bases). This CDR3 has 12 amino acids. V lost 4 bases and J lost 9, with 7 bases in between. The germline gives CDR1 MDHEN, CDR2 SYDVKM. CDR3 DNA sequence: TGTGCCAGCAGTTCCAGGGGTTCACCCCTCCACTTT. Amino acid sequence: CASSSRGSPLHF.

The chain couples TRBV28 to TRBJ1-2; 7 bases are a match to TRBD1. The trim removed 4 bases at V and 0 bases at J, leaving 11 bases unmatched. This CDR3 contains 17 residues. Germline V gene sequence: CDR1 MDHEN, CDR2 SYDVKM. CDR3 DNA: TGTGCCAGCAGTTCCGAGACAGGGCGGGGTACTAACTATGGCTACACCTTC. Protein product: CASSSETGRGTNYGYTF.

V is TRBV6-5 and J is TRBJ2-1; D gene ambiguous. The germline gives CDR1 MNHEY, CDR2 SVGAGI. This CDR3 region has 13 residues. V gave up 5 bases and J gave up 9 bases, with 14 bases separating them. DNA of the CDR3: TGTGCCAGCAGTCCCCCTTCCACTATTGAGCAGTTCTTC. This sequence encodes CASSPPSTIEQFF.

The genes are TRBV20-1 and TRBJ2-1, with 7 bases identical to TRBD1. Germline loops: CDR1 DFQATT, CDR2 SNEGSKA (reference sequence). CDR3 size: 19 residues. With V trimmed by 3 bases and J by 0 bases, 17 bases remained unmatched. The CDR3 loop is CSASYLGQRASSSYNEQFF. CDR3 coding DNA: TGCAGTGCTAGTTATTTGGGACAGCGAGCATCTAGCTCCTACAATGAGCAGTTCTTC.

The table lists this clone with a few counts. The rearrangement links TRBV2 to TRBJ2-5, with D perhaps TRBD2 (6 bases). V was trimmed by 4 bases and J by 7 bases, leaving 22 bases between them. This CDR3 comprises 16 residues. Germline CDR1 SNHLY, CDR2 FYNNEI. The CDR3 sequence is CASSVVIVRGRGTQYF. The CDR3 bases are TGTGCCAGCAGTGTCGTTATTGTGCGGGGAAGGGGGACCCAGTACTTC.

J is TRBJ2-1 and V is TRBV7-3, with 9 nucleotides matching TRBD2. Germline V lookup: CDR1 SGHTA, CDR2 FQGTGA. The CDR3 sequence is 13 residues long. V trimming: 8 bases; J trimming: 3 bases; junction bases outside the gene matches: 2. The CDR3 nucleotides read TGTGCCAGCTCTAGCGGGAACTACAATGAGCAGTTCTTC. Its translation is CASSSGNYNEQFF.

This clone was observed a single time. The chain joins TRBV25-1 to TRBJ2-7; 10 nucleotides line up with TRBD1. The germline CDR1 and CDR2 sequences are MGHDK and SYGVNS. The ends lost 1 base at V and 4 bases at J; junction bases unmatched: 4. The CDR3 is 15 residues long. This chain's CDR3 is CASSEFRTGGYEQYF. The CDR3 bases are TGTGCCAGCAGTGAATTCAGGACAGGGGGTTACGAGCAGTACTTC.

The chain recombines TRBV25-1 with TRBJ1-5; D uncertain. V was clipped by 3 bases and J by 5 bases, with 8 bases between them. The CDR3 is 13 residues long. The germline V gene has CDR1 MGHDK and CDR2 SYGVNS. The CDR3 protein is CASSEGFDQPQHF. The DNA of the CDR3 is TGTGCCAGCAGTGAGGGGTTCGATCAGCCCCAGCATTTT.

V gene TRBV7-9 combines with J gene TRBJ2-7; D uncertain. The CDR3 covers 13 residues. The germline gives CDR1 SEHNR, CDR2 FQNEAQ (reference sequence). Trimming stripped 4 bases from V and 0 bases from J, with 7 bases between. In nucleotides, the CDR3 is TGTGCCAGCAGCTGGGAACACTCCTACGAGCAGTACTTC. Translation gives CASSWEHSYEQYF.

CDR3 nucleotide sequence: TGTGCCAGCAGCGTAGCTCTCAGTAGCTCTGGGGCCAACGTCCTGACTTTC. It yields the protein CASSVALSSSGANVLTF. The chain employs TRBV9 and TRBJ2-6, with D unclear. Germline V gives CDR1 SGDLS, CDR2 YYNGEE. The length of the CDR3 is 17 residues. Between the trimmed V and J ends, which lost 0 bases and 0 bases, there was a span of 10 bases.

This clone was seen a single time. The rearrangement uses TRBV4-2 and TRBJ1-2, with a tentative D call TRBD1 (6 bases). This CDR3 spans 14 amino acids. CDR1 is LGHNA, CDR2 YNFKEQ, per germline. The V end lost 2 bases, the J end lost 4 bases, and 11 bases lay between the germline ends. The CDR3 is CASSQPGEGYGYTF. CDR3 in DNA: TGTGCCAGCAGCCAACCAGGGGAGGGCTATGGCTACACCTTC.